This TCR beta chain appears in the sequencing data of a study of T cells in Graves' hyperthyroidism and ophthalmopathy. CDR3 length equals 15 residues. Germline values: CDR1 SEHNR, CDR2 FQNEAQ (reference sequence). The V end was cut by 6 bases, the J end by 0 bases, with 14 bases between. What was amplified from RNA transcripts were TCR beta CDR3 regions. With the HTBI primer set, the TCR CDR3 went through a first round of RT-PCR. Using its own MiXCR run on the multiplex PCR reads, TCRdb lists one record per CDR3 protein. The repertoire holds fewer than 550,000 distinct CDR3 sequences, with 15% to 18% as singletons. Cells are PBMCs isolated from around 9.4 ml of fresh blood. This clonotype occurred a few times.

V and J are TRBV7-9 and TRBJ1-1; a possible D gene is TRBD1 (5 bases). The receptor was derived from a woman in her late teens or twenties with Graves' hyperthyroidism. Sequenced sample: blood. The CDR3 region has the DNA TGTGCCAGCAGACTAACCAGGGTTATGAACACTGAAGCTTTCTTT. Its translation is CASRLTRVMNTEAFF.